The T cell receptor beta chain described here comes from a study of spatial heterogeneity in lung cancer. As for the study in general: Beta-chain sequences consistently outnumbered alpha-chain sequences in detection. Mean representation of each unique TCR and UMI combination in the raw reads exceeded nine occurrences.

This clonotype is categorized as medium-sized. The CDR3 is made up of 14 amino acids. The V gene's germline CDR1 is MGHDK and CDR2 SYGVNS. V was pared by 5 bases and J by 2 bases, with 10 bases between. In TCRdb, the 5' RACE reads were re-called with MiXCR into one record per CDR3 protein. The sample has about 60,000 distinct CDR3 sequences, 7% to 10% seen once. Time point noted: sample taken at primary tumor resection. Whole RNA was taken from tumor, nontumor lung or frozen PBMC; it was then sequenced unsorted. Samples were donated by 72 untreated early-stage non-small cell lung cancer patients. The J gene is TRBJ1-5, the V gene TRBV25-1; no reliable D call. This TCR was sampled from a female donor with early-stage non-small cell lung cancer. The input for sequencing was PBMCs, taken at surgery. The CDR3 sequence is CASSTGIGNQPQHF. The CDR3 DNA reads TGTGCCAGCAGTACGGGGATTGGCAATCAGCCCCAGCATTTT.